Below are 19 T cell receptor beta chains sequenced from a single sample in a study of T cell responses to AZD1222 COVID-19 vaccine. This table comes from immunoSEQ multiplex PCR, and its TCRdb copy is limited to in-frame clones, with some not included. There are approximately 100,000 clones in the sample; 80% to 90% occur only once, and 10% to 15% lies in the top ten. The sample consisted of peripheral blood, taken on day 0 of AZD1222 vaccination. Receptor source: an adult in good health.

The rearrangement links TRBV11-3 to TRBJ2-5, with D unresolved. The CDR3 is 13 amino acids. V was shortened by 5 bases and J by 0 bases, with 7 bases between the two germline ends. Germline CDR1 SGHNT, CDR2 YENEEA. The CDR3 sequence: CASSPVYQETQYF. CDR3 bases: TGTGCCAGCAGCCCTGTGTACCAAGAGACCCAGTACTTC.

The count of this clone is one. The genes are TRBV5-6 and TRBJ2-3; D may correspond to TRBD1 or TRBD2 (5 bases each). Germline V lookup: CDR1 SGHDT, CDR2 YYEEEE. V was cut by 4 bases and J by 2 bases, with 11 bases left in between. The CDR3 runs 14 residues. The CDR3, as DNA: TGTGCCAGCAGCACGAGAGGGGACACAGATACGCAGTATTTT. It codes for CASSTRGDTDTQYF. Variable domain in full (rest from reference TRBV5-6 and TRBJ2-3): DAGVTQSPTHLIKTRGQQVTLRCSPKSGHDTVSWYQQALGQGPQFIFQYYEEEERQRGNFPDRFSGHQFPNYSSELNVNALLLGDSALYLCASSTRGDTDTQYFGPGTRLTVL.

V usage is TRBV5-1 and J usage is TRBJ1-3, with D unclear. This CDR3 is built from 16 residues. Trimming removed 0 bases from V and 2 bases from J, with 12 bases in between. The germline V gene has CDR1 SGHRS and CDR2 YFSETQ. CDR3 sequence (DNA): TGCGCCAGCAGCTTGGAACTGGGAGTCACTGGAAACACCATATATTTT. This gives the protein CASSLELGVTGNTIYF. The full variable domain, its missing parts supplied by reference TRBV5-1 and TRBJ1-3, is KAGVTQTPRYLIKTRGQQVTLSCSPISGHRSVSWYQQTPGQGLQFLFEYFSETQRNKGNFPGRFSGRQFSNSRSEMNVSTLELGDSALYLCASSLELGVTGNTIYFGEGSWLTVV.

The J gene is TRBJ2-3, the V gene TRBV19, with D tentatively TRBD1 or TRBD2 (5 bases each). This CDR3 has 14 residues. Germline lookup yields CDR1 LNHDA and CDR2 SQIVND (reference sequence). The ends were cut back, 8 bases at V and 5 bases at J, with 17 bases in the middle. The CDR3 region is CASSVSWGRDTQYF. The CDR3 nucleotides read TGTGCCAGTTCCGTTAGCTGGGGGAGAGATACGCAGTATTTT. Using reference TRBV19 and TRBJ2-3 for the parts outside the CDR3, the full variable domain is DGGITQSPKYLFRKEGQNVTLSCEQNLNHDAMYWYRQDPGQGLRLIYYSQIVNDFQKGDIAEGYSVSREKKESFPLTVTSAQKNPTAFYLCASSVSWGRDTQYFGPGTRLTVL.

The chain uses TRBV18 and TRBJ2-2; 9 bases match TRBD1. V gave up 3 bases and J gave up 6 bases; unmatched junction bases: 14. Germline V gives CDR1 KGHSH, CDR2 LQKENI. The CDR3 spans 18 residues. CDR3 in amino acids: CASSPTGGVGVIAGELFF. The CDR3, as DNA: TGTGCCAGCTCACCTACAGGGGGCGTTGGTGTGATCGCCGGGGAGCTGTTTTTT.

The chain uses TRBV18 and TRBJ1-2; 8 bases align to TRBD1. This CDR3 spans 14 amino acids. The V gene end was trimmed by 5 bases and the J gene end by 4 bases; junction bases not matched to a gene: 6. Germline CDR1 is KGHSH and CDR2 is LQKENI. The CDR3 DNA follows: TGTGCCAGCTCAGCCGGACAGGGAGGCTATGGCTACACCTTC. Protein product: CASSAGQGGYGYTF.

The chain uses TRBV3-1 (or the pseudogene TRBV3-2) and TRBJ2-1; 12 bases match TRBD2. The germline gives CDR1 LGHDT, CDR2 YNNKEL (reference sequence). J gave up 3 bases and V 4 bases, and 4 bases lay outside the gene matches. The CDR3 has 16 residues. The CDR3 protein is CASSRTSGNGYNEQFF. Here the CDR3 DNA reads TGTGCCAGCAGCCGGACTAGCGGGAATGGCTACAATGAGCAGTTCTTC.

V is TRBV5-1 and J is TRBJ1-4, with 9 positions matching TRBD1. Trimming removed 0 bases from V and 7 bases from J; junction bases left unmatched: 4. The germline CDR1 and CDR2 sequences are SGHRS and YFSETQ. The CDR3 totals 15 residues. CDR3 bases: TGCGCCAGCAGCTTGGGGGACAGGGAGGCTGAAAAACTGTTTTTT. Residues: CASSLGDREAEKLFF.

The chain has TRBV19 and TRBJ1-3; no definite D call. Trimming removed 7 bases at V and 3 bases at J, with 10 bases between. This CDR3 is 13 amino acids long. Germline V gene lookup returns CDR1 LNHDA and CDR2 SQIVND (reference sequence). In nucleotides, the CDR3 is TGTGCCAGTATGGGAGTAATTGGAAACACCATATATTTT. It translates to CASMGVIGNTIYF.

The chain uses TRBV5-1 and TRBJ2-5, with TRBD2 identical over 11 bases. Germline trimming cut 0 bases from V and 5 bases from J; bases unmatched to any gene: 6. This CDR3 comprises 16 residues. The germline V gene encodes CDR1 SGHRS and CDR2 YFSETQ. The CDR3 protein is CASSLGPTSGKETQYF. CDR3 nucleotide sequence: TGCGCCAGCAGCTTGGGTCCGACTAGCGGGAAGGAGACCCAGTACTTC.

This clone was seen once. DNA for the CDR3: TGTGCCATCAGCCAGCCCGTTTTGGTCGGGGTGCAGTATTTT. It translates to CAISQPVLVGVQYF. This chain links TRBV10-3 with TRBJ2-3; the D gene is possibly TRBD2 (5 bases). Trimming took off 6 bases at V and 11 bases at J, with 21 bases between the two ends. There are 14 residues in the CDR3. Germline CDR1 reads ENHRY; CDR2 reads SYGVKD.

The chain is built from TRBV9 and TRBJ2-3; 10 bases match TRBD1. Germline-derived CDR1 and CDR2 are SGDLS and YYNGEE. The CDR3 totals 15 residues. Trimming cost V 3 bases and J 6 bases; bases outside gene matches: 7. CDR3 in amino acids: CASSGGTGDRDTQYF. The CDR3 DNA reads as TGTGCCAGCAGCGGCGGGACAGGGGATCGGGATACGCAGTATTTT.

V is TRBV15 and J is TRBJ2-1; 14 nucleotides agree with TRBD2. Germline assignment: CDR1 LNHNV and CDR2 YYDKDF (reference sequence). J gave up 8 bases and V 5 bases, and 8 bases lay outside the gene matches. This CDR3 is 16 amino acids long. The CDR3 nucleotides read TGTGCCACCAGCGGGACTAGCGGGAGTAGGATCGATGAGCAGTTCTTC. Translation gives CATSGTSGSRIDEQFF.

For the CDR3, the DNA is TGTGCCAGCAGCCCACAGGGCGGGAGGGGCACAGATACGCAGTATTTT. It yields the protein CASSPQGGRGTDTQYF. This rearrangement joins TRBV7-2 to TRBJ2-3; the match to TRBD2 covers 9 bases. The germline gives CDR1 SGHTA, CDR2 FQGNSA. CDR3 length equals 16 residues. With 5 bases clipped from V and 1 base from J, the junction kept 7 bases outside the gene matches. The complete variable domain, with remaining parts taken from reference TRBV7-2 and TRBJ2-3, reads GAGVSQSPSNKVTEKGKDVELRCDPISGHTALYWYRQSLGQGLEFLIYFQGNSAPDKSGLPSDRFSAERTGGSVSTLTIQRTQQEDSAVYLCASSPQGGRGTDTQYFGPGTRLTVL.

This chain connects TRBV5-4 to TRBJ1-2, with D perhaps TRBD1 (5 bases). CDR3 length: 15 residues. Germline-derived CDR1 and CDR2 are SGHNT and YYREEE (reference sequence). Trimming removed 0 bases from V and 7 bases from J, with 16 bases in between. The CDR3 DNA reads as TGTGCCAGCAGCTTGGCCGACGGGGGATGGGGTGGCTACACCTTC. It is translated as CASSLADGGWGGYTF.

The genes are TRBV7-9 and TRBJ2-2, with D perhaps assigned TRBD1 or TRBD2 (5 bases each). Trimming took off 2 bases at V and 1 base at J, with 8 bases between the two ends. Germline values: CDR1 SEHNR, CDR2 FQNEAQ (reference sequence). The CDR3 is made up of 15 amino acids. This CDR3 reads CASSLRDGNTGELFF. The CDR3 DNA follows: TGTGCCAGCAGCTTACGGGACGGGAACACCGGGGAGCTGTTTTTT.

DNA of the CDR3: TGTGCCAGCAGACGGACGGCCTCGAACACTGAAGCTTTCTTT. Amino acids: CASRRTASNTEAFF. The rearrangement joins TRBV6-5 to TRBJ1-1; D remains unclear. Between the trimmed V and J ends, which lost 6 bases and 1 base, there was a span of 12 bases. CDR3 length equals 14 residues. Germline V CDR1 and CDR2: MNHEY, SVGAGI.

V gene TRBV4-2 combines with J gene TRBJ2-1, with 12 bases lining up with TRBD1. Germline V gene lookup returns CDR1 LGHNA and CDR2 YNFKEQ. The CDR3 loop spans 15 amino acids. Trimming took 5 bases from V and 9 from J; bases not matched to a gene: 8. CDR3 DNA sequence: TGTGCCAGCAGCAGCCCCGGGACAGGGGGCAGTGAGCAGTTCTTC. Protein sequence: CASSSPGTGGSEQFF.

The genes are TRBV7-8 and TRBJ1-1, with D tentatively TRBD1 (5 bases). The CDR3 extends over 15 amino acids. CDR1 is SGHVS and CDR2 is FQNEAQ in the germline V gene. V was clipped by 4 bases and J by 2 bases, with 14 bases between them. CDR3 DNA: TGTGCCAGCAGCTCCACCGGGACGTTCAACACTGAAGCTTTCTTT. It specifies CASSSTGTFNTEAFF.